What follows are 13 T cell receptor beta chains derived from one specimen sequenced in a study of post-analysis software for immune sequencing data. Findings and limits, study-wide: With TRBV5-6, TRBV5-1 and TRBV20-1 included, about five TRBV segments were more frequent in patients than in controls.

What these receptors recognize is not known. Presence of unique molecular identifiers characterized the TCR beta cDNA libraries. In TCRdb, the PCR reads were re-called with MiXCR into one record per CDR3 protein. The table shows 700,000 to 800,000 distinct CDR3 sequences, with less than 35% occurring only once. The material sequenced was blood. Receptors originate from a girl under 18 with multiple sclerosis.

The J gene is TRBJ1-1, the V gene TRBV20-1, with a weak D call TRBD1 (6 bases). V was shortened by 2 bases and J by 1 base, with 17 bases between the two germline ends. Germline V lookup: CDR1 DFQATT, CDR2 SNEGSKA (reference sequence). The CDR3 extends over 16 amino acids. CDR3 in DNA: TGCAGTGCTAGACAGGGGAGACTTGGAACGAACACTGAAGCTTTCTTT. Translation: CSARQGRLGTNTEAFF.

The rearrangement joins TRBV7-6 to TRBJ2-3, with D unresolved. CDR3 length: 14 residues. Germline V gives CDR1 SGHVS, CDR2 FNYEAQ. V gave up 2 bases and J gave up 5 bases, with 11 bases separating them. CDR3 bases: TGTGCCAGCAGCTTAATTTCTGCAGGAGATACGCAGTATTTT. Encoded protein: CASSLISAGDTQYF.

A remark on this clonotype: Being one base from a much bigger clone, this may be a read error. J is TRBJ2-5 and V is TRBV3-1; the match to TRBD2 covers 13 bases. CDR3 size: 15 residues. V gave up 2 bases and J gave up 11 bases; unmatched junction bases: 8. From germline, CDR1 is LGHDT and CDR2 YNNKEL (reference sequence). CDR3 sequence reads: CASSQTSGRANEQYF. CDR3 in DNA: TGTGCCAGCAGCCAAACTAGCGGGAGGGCCAATGAGCAGTACTTC.

This clonotype was detected only a few times. The V gene is TRBV5-1, the J gene TRBJ1-2; D is perhaps TRBD1 (6 bases). The CDR3 runs to 14 residues. V lost 6 bases, J lost 6 bases, and 18 bases lay in between. Germline CDR1 and CDR2: SGHRS and YFSETQ. In DNA form, the CDR3 reads TGCGCCAGCACCTCAGGGGCTAGGGGCGATGGCTACACCTTC. This gives the protein CASTSGARGDGYTF.

This chain uses TRBV4-3 with TRBJ2-7; 8 bases line up with TRBD1. The trim removed 0 bases at V and 0 bases at J, leaving 7 bases unmatched. The CDR3 covers 17 residues. Germline values: CDR1 LGHNA, CDR2 YSLEER. For the CDR3, the DNA is TGCGCCAGCAGCCAAGAATTAGGACAGGGCACCTCCTACGAGCAGTACTTC. Translating it yields CASSQELGQGTSYEQYF.

The sample holds many counts of this clonotype. The chain combines TRBV20-1 with TRBJ2-7; 9 bases are a match to TRBD2. Germline V CDR1 and CDR2: DFQATT, SNEGSKA (reference sequence). The CDR3 totals 13 residues. The junction had 6 bases not matched to a gene; V was cut back by 3 bases and J by 6 bases. The chain's CDR3 is CSARGLAGPEQYF. The CDR3 nucleotides read TGCAGTGCTAGGGGGCTAGCGGGACCCGAGCAGTACTTC.

V and J are TRBV10-2 and TRBJ2-2, with a tentative D call TRBD1 (5 bases). This CDR3 is 15 amino acids long. Trimming took 0 bases from V and 3 from J, leaving 8 bases between them. The germline gives CDR1 WSHSY, CDR2 SAAADI. CDR3 DNA: TGCGCCAGCAGTGAGTCAGGGGCGGACACCGGGGAGCTGTTTTTT. This gives the protein CASSESGADTGELFF.

V and J are TRBV5-1 and TRBJ1-1, with a weak D call TRBD1 (6 bases). V was cut by 1 base and J by 6 bases, with 10 bases left in between. Germline values: CDR1 SGHRS, CDR2 YFSETQ. The length of the CDR3 is 13 residues. The CDR3 spells CASSLTTGPEAFF. CDR3 in DNA: TGCGCCAGCAGCTTGACGACAGGCCCTGAAGCTTTCTTT.

This clonotype was seen a few times. The V gene is TRBV29-1, the J gene TRBJ2-7; D may match TRBD1 or TRBD2 (5 bases each). The CDR3 loop spans 13 amino acids. Between the trimmed V and J ends, which lost 6 bases and 0 bases, there was a span of 12 bases. Germline V gene data show CDR1 as SQVTM and CDR2 as ANQGSEA. The CDR3 nucleotides read TGCAGCGTCCGGGGCGAAAACTCCTACGAGCAGTACTTC. Residues: CSVRGENSYEQYF.

This clonotype has just a few counts. This chain connects TRBV5-1 to TRBJ2-1, with D tentatively TRBD1 (7 bases). CDR1 is SGHRS, CDR2 YFSETQ, per germline. The CDR3 runs to 16 residues. Trimming removed 2 bases at V and 8 bases at J, with 20 bases between. The CDR3 is CASSFRGAPLRDEQFF. CDR3 DNA: TGCGCCAGCAGCTTCAGGGGGGCCCCCCTTAGGGATGAGCAGTTCTTC.

This rearrangement joins TRBV3-1 to TRBJ2-1; D is perhaps TRBD2 (7 bases). Germline CDR1 reads LGHDT; CDR2 reads YNNKEL (reference sequence). This CDR3 comprises 16 residues. Trimming stripped 3 bases from V and 1 base from J, with 13 bases between. CDR3 protein: CASSHKRGGSYNEQFF. The DNA of the CDR3 is TGTGCCAGCAGCCATAAGAGGGGGGGTTCCTACAATGAGCAGTTCTTC.

This chain connects TRBV20-1 to TRBJ2-1, with D maybe TRBD1 (6 bases). From germline, CDR1 is DFQATT and CDR2 SNEGSKA (reference sequence). V lost 3 bases to trimming and J lost 9 bases, with 15 bases between them. CDR3 length equals 13 residues. CDR3: CSASRGFGSEQFF. The CDR3 coding sequence is TGCAGTGCTAGCAGGGGCTTTGGGAGTGAGCAGTTCTTC.

This sequence joins TRBV12-3 or TRBV12-4 and TRBJ2-3, with 13 positions matching TRBD2. Unmatched junction bases numbered 10, after V lost 2 bases and J lost 2 bases. The CDR3 runs to 19 residues. The CDR3 is CASSLIRLTSGGFTDTQYF. The CDR3 bases are TGTGCCAGCAGTTTAATTCGCTTGACTAGCGGGGGGTTCACAGATACGCAGTATTTT.